This record covers a single TCR beta chain. Source study methods: Cell counts per sample came from amplifying reference gene primers. Only in-frame clones appear in the TCRdb table, and some are missing; sequencing was by immunoSEQ multiplex PCR. The V and J calls and the clone size are those of that table, but D and trimming were determined from the DNA. The sample lists approximately 11,000 clones, about four fifths occurring once. V was pared by 0 bases and J by 3 bases, with 10 bases between. From germline, CDR1 is SGDLS and CDR2 YYNGEE. This CDR3 region has 16 residues. This record comes from a study of blood T cell repertoires in COVID-19. Overall study context: The United States, Italy and Spain supplied acute and convalescent COVID-19 samples.

The sequenced material came from peripheral blood. The TCR originated in a man aged 45-65 years with active COVID-19. The rearrangement uses TRBV9 and TRBJ2-6; D call uncertain. The DNA for the CDR3 is TGTGCCAGCAGCGTAGGGTTCAGTATTGGGGCCAACGTCCTGACTTTC. Amino acids: CASSVGFSIGANVLTF.